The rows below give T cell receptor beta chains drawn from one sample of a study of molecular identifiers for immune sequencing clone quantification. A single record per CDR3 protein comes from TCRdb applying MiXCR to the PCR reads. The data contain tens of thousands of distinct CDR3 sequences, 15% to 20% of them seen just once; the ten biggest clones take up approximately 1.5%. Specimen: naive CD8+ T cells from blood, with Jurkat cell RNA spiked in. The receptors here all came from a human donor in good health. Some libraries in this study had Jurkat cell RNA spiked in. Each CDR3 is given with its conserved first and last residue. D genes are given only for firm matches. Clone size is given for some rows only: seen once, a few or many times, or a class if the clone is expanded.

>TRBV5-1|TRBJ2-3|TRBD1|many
CASSGGQGADTQYF
TGCGCCAGCAGCGGCGGACAGGGCGCAGATACGCAGTATTTT
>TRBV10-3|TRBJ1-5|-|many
CAIRVEGDSNQPQHF
TGTGCCATCAGGGTGGAAGGGGATAGCAATCAGCCCCAGCATTTT
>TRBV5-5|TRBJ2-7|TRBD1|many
CASSLWQGAHEQYF
TGTGCCAGCAGCTTGTGGCAGGGGGCCCACGAGCAGTACTTC
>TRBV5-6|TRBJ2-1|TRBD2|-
CASSLPGLVAYNEQFF
TGTGCCAGCAGCTTACCGGGACTAGTGGCCTACAATGAGCAGTTCTTC
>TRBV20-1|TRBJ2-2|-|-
CSARDQEVLCTGELFF
TGCAGTGCTAGAGATCAAGAGGTTTTGTGCACCGGGGAGCTGTTCTTT
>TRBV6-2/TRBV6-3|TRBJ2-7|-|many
CASSYPDTGQYF
TGTGCCAGCAGTTACCCCGACACCGGGCAGTACTTC
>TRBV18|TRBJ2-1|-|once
CASSPAGSYNEQLF
TGTGCCAGCTCACCAGCGGGGTCTTACAATGAGCAGCTCTTC
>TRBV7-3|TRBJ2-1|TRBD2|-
CASSSDIAGLDEQFF
TGTGCCAGCAGCTCCGACATAGCGGGATTGGATGAGCAGTTCTTC
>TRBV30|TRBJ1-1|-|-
CARSVRGGLNTEAFF
TGTGCCCGGAGTGTACGGGGGGGCTTGAACACTGAAGCTTTCTTT
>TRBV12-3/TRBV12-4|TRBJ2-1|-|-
CASIPRDGYNEQFF
TGTGCCAGCATCCCCAGGGATGGTTACAATGAGCAGTTCTTC
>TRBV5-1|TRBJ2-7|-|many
CASSLAGGGRSYEQYF
TGCGCCAGCAGCTTGGCCGGAGGGGGCCGCTCCTACGAGCAGTACTTC
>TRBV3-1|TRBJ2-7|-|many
CASSQYTRYEQYF
TGTGCCAGCAGCCAGTACACCCGCTACGAGCAGTACTTC
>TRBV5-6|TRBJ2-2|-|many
CASSYEAEMNTGELFF
TGTGCCAGCAGCTACGAAGCGGAGATGAACACCGGGGAGCTGTTTTTT
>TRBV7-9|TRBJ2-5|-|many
CASSLIPSDGETQYF
TGTGCCAGCAGCTTAATTCCGTCGGATGGAGAGACCCAGTACTTC
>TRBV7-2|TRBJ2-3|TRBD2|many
CASSSLAGGFTDTQYF
TGTGCCAGCAGCTCACTAGCGGGAGGGTTCACAGATACGCAGTATTTT
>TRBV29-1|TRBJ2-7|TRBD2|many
CSVGDPGLAGGFYEQYF
TGCAGCGTTGGGGACCCGGGACTAGCGGGAGGATTCTACGAGCAGTACTTC
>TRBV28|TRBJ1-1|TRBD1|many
CASRPTSGGYTEAFF
TGTGCCAGCAGGCCAACTTCAGGGGGGTACACTGAAGCTTTCTTT
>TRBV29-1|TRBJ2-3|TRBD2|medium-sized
CSVEVDLADIQDTQYF
TGCAGCGTTGAAGTGGACCTAGCGGATATCCAAGATACGCAGTATTTT
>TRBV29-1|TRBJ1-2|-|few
CSVESWTDGYTF
TGCAGCGTTGAATCTTGGACAGATGGCTACACCTTC
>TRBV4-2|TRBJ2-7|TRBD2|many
CASSPPGLATEQYF
TGTGCCAGCAGCCCGCCGGGACTAGCGACCGAGCAGTACTTC
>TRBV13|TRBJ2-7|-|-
CASSPQDRIEQHF
TGTGCCAGCAGCCCACAGGATCGCATCGAGCAGCACTTC